Presented here are 5 T cell receptor beta chains from one specimen sequenced in a study of blood T cell repertoires in COVID-19. The data were produced by immunoSEQ multiplex PCR, yet TCRdb's version contains in-frame clones alone and is incomplete. Counted here are around 200,000 clones, 70% to 90% occurring once; the ten biggest clones make up over 2.5%. The specimen sequenced was peripheral blood. Receptor source: a man aged 60 to 75 with acute or convalescent COVID-19.

The chain employs TRBV5-1 and TRBJ2-3; 7 nucleotides line up with TRBD2. V trimming: 4 bases; J trimming: 4 bases; junction bases outside the gene matches: 9. The germline gives CDR1 SGHRS, CDR2 YFSETQ. The CDR3 consists of 15 residues. In DNA form, the CDR3 reads TGCGCCAGCAGCCAGGGCGGGAGAGGAGCAGATACGCAGTATTTT. Amino acid sequence: CASSQGGRGADTQYF.

This clone is medium-sized (0.01 to 0.1%) in the sample. The rearrangement uses TRBV28 and TRBJ1-5, with D hard to call. Germline values: CDR1 MDHEN, CDR2 SYDVKM. CDR3 length: 14 residues. The V end lost 2 bases, the J end lost 7 bases, and 12 bases lay between the germline ends. This CDR3 is CASSLGQVWQPQHF. DNA of the CDR3: TGTGCCAGCAGTTTAGGGCAGGTCTGGCAGCCCCAGCATTTT.

The V gene is TRBV11-2, the J gene TRBJ2-1; 7 bases are a match to TRBD1. This CDR3 spans 19 amino acids. The V segment lost 5 bases and the J segment 5 bases; nucleotides outside the gene matches: 21. Germline CDR1 SGHAT, CDR2 FQNNGV. The CDR3 sequence: CASSPQAEGAQRGHNEQFF. CDR3 DNA: TGTGCCAGCAGCCCGCAAGCCGAGGGCGCTCAAAGGGGGCACAATGAGCAGTTCTTC. The full variable domain, with the rest looked up from reference TRBV11-2 and TRBJ2-1, is EAGVAQSPRYKIIEKRQSVAFWCNPISGHATLYWYQQILGQGPKLLIQFQNNGVVDDSQLPKDRFSAERLKGVDSTLKIQPAKLEDSAVYLCASSPQAEGAQRGHNEQFFGPGTRLTVL.

This chain joins TRBV30 and TRBJ2-5; 9 nucleotides align to TRBD2. Per the germline V gene, CDR1 is GTSNPN and CDR2 is SVGIG (reference sequence). This CDR3 spans 14 amino acids. The V and J ends lost 4 bases and 5 bases, in that order; junction bases with no gene match: 8. The CDR3 DNA is TGTGCCTGGAACCGGGGACTAGCTGGTGAGACCCAGTACTTC. It codes for CAWNRGLAGETQYF.

This chain joins TRBV7-8 and TRBJ2-2; 12 bases are a match to TRBD2. Germline V gene lookup returns CDR1 SGHVS and CDR2 FQNEAQ. This CDR3 comprises 15 residues. After removal of 5 bases from V and 6 bases from J, the junction contained 4 bases not matched to a gene. As DNA, the CDR3 is TGTGCCAGCAGCCCTAGCGGGAGGGCCCCCGGGGAGCTGTTTTTT. Amino acids: CASSPSGRAPGELFF.